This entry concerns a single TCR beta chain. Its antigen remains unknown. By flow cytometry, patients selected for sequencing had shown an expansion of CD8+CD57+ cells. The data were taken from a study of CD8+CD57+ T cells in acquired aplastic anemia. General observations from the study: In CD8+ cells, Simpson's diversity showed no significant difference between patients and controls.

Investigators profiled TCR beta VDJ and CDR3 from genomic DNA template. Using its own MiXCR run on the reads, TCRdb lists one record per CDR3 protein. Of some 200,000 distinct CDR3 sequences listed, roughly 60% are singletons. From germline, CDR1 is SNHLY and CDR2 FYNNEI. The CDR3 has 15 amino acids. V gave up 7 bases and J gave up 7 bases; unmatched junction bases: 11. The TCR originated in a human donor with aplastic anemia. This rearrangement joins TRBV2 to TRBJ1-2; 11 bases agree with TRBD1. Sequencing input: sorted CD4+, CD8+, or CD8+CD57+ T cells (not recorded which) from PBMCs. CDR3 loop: CASMGTGGMVGGYTF. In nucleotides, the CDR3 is TGTGCCAGCATGGGGACAGGGGGTATGGTTGGTGGCTACACCTTC.